The clone carrying this T cell receptor (beta chain) was counted at least ten times. Its specificity is not known. The sample belongs to a study of post-analysis software for immune sequencing data. The overall study: Disease trajectories encompassed relapsing-remitting, secondary progressive and progressive-relapsing multiple sclerosis.

Study-wide points: In multiple sclerosis, normalized Chao1 diversity was significantly below that of controls. Roughly 5 TRBV segments (TRBV5-6, TRBV5-1 and TRBV20-1 among them) occurred more frequently in patients than in controls. Batch-mates among the samples co-clustered strongly by F measure.

The library was made from cDNA and included unique molecular identifiers. T cells numbering roughly 0.9 to 11 million gave rise to a few hundred thousand cDNA molecules. Each CDR3 protein is one row after TCRdb ran MiXCR on the PCR reads. The sample records roughly 430,000 distinct CDR3 sequences, less than 40% being singletons. The CDR3 is 15 amino acids. Losses at the gene ends were 3 bases for V and 0 bases for J; bases not matched to a gene: 1. The receptor was isolated from a girl aged 2 to 9 with multiple sclerosis. The chain combines TRBV12-3 or TRBV12-4 with TRBJ2-1; 8 nucleotides align to TRBD2. The sample consisted of blood. The chain's CDR3 is CASSFRGGSYNEQFF. The CDR3 DNA sequence: TGTGCCAGCAGTTTCCGGGGGGGCTCCTACAATGAGCAGTTCTTC.